This TCR beta chain was profiled in a study of blood T cells in healthy people across ages. Study-level points and caveats: PBMCs that were unsorted prevented a conclusive naive versus antigen-experienced comparison.

Using a J-beta primer mix together with a sample-barcoded 5' primer, a second PCR was run for roughly 6 to 12 cycles. TCRdb re-analysed the 5' RACE reads in MiXCR, keeping a single row per CDR3 protein. This sample carries 550,000 to 650,000 distinct CDR3 sequences, less than 35% of them seen once, and the ten largest clones take 15% to 19%. This clonotype appeared many times. Its antigen is as yet unknown. This receptor was obtained from a woman older than 75 in good health. The sample consisted of blood.

For the CDR3, the DNA is TGTGCCAGCAGTTTAGCACGTAGCGTCGAACTGTTTTTT. This codes for CASSLARSVELFF. The genes are TRBV12-3 or TRBV12-4 and TRBJ1-4; D is ambiguous. Between the trimmed V and J ends, which lost 0 bases and 12 bases, there was a span of 11 bases. This CDR3 contains 13 residues.